This T cell receptor beta chain was documented in a study of T cell responses to AZD1222 COVID-19 vaccine. Regarding the study as a whole: Nearly half of spike-specific TCRs reportedly go after variant regions that carry no mutations. A rise in Spike-specific TCR breadth and depth followed two AZD1222 doses.

This CDR3 comprises 14 residues. Germline V gene data show CDR1 as ENHRY and CDR2 as SYGVKD. With 2 bases clipped from V and 5 bases from J, the junction kept 3 bases outside the gene matches. Some second doses came at about 4 weeks and others at about 12 weeks; these were pooled. With respect to this clone: Its target is not known.

Profiled with immunoSEQ multiplex PCR; TCRdb holds only in-frame clones, not every one. This table holds approximately 84,000 clones, over 75% found once. The chain joins TRBV10-3 to TRBJ1-2; 9 bases agree with TRBD1. Sequenced material: peripheral blood, taken 28 days after the second AZD1222 dose. The receptor was isolated from an adult who received the AZD1222 COVID-19 vaccine. The CDR3 DNA follows: TGTGCCATCAGTGAGGGACAGGGGAATTATGGCTACACCTTC. This translates into CAISEGQGNYGYTF.